This entry concerns a single T cell receptor (beta chain). V was clipped by 4 bases and J by 8 bases, with 14 bases between them. Germline V gene sequence: CDR1 SQVTM, CDR2 ANQGSEA. The CDR3 runs 12 residues. Profiled with immunoSEQ multiplex PCR; TCRdb holds only in-frame clones, not every one. The sample consists of about 150,000 clones, around 79% of them appearing once. This entry comes from a study of blood T cell repertoires in COVID-19. Study summary: The study drew acute and convalescent COVID-19 samples from the United States, Italy and Spain. T cells, B-cell-depleted T cells, or PBMCs provided the cDNA or gDNA that served as material.

Seattle-derived patients entered the study during active infection and were followed longitudinally. This TCR came from a woman aged 70-85 years with COVID-19, enrolled during active disease. The sample consisted of peripheral blood. The rearrangement uses TRBV29-1 and TRBJ1-2; unclear D gene. The CDR3 region is CSVVPQLEGYTF. DNA for the CDR3: TGCAGCGTTGTCCCCCAACTGGAGGGCTACACCTTC.